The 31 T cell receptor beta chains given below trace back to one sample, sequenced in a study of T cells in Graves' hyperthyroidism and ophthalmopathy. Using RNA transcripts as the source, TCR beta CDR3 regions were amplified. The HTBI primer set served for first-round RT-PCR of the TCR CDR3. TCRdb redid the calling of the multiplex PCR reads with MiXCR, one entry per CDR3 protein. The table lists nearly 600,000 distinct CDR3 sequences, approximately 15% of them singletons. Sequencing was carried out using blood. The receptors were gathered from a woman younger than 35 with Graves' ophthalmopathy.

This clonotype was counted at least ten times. CDR3 residues: CSARGGRVDGYTF. CDR3 in DNA: TGCAGTGCTAGAGGGGGCAGGGTAGATGGCTACACCTTC. J is TRBJ1-2 and V is TRBV20-1, with D possibly matching TRBD1 (5 bases). There are 13 residues in the CDR3. Germline CDR1 DFQATT, CDR2 SNEGSKA (reference sequence). V was trimmed by 1 base and J by 6 bases, leaving 12 bases between them.

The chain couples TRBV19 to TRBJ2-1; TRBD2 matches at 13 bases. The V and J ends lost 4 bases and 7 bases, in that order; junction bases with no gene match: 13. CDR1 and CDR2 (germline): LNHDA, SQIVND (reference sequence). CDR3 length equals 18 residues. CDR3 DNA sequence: TGTGCCAGTAGTAGCCGCTCCCTACTAGCGGGAGGGCCTAATGAGCAGTTCTTC. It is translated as CASSSRSLLAGGPNEQFF.

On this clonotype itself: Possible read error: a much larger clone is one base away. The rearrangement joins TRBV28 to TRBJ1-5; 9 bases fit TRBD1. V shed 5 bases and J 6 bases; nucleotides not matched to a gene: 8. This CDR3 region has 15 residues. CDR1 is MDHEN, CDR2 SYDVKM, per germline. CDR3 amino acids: CASSTTGGAGQPQHF. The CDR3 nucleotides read TGTGCCAGCAGTACCACAGGGGGCGCTGGTCAGCCCCAGCATTTT. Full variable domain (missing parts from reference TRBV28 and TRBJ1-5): DVKVTQSSRYLVKRTGEKVFLECVQDMDHENMFWYRQDPGLGLRLIYFSYDVKMKEKGDIPEGYSVSREKKERFSLILESASTNQTSMYLCASSTTGGAGQPQHFGDGTRLSIL.

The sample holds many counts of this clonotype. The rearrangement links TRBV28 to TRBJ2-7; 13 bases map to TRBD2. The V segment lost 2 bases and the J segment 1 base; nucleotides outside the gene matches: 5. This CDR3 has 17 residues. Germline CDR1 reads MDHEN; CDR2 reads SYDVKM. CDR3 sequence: CASSLTSGRARSYEQYF. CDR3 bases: TGTGCCAGCAGTTTAACTAGCGGGAGGGCCCGGTCCTACGAGCAGTACTTC.

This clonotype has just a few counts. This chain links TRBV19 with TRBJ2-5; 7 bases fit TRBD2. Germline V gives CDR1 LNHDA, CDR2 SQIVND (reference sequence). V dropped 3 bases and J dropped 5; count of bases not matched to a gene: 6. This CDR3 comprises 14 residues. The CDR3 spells CASSMGGVKETQYF. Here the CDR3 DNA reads TGTGCCAGTAGTATGGGAGGGGTCAAGGAGACCCAGTACTTC.

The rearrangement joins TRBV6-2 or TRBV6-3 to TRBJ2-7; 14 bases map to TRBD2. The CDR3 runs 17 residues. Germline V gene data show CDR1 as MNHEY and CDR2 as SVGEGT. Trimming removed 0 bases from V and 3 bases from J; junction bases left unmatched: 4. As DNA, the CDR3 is TGTGCCAGCAGTTACTCCGGAGGGACTAGCGGGAGCTACGAGCAGTACTTC. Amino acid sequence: CASSYSGGTSGSYEQYF.

CDR3 sequence (DNA): TGTGCCAGCAGACATCGGGAGTCGGGAGTAAGTAATGAGCAGTTCTTC. Translated: CASRHRESGVSNEQFF. The gene calls are TRBV7-2 and TRBJ2-1, with a possible D match to TRBD2 (6 bases). V shed 6 bases and J shed 7 bases, with 22 bases lying between them. The CDR3 sequence is 16 residues long. Germline V gene sequence: CDR1 SGHTA, CDR2 FQGNSA.

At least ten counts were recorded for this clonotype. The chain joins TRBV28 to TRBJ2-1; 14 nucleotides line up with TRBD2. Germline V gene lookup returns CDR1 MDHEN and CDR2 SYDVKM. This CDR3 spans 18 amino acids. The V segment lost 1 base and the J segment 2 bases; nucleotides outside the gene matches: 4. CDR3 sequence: CASSLFRLAGGTYNEQFF. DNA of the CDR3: TGTGCCAGCAGTTTATTCCGACTAGCGGGGGGGACCTACAATGAGCAGTTCTTC.

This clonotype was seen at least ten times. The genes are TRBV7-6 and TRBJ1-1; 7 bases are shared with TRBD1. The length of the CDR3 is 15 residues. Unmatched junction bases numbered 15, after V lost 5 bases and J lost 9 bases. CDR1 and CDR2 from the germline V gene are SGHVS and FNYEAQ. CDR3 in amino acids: CASSLQPDGTAKAFF. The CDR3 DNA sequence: TGTGCCAGCAGCCTCCAACCCGATGGGACAGCCAAAGCTTTCTTT.

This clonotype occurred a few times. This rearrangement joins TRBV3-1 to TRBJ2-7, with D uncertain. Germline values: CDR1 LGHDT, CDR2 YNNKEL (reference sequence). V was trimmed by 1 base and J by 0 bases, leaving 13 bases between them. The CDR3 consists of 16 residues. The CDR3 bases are TGTGCCAGCAGCCAAGTTCCCAGGAAGGTCTCCTACGAGCAGTACTTC. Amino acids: CASSQVPRKVSYEQYF.

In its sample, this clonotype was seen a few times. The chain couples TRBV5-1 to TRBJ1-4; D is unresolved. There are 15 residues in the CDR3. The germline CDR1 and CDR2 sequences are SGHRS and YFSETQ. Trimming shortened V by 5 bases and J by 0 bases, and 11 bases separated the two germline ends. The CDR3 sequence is CASSFGASTNEKLFF. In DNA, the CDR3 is TGCGCCAGCAGTTTTGGAGCTTCAACTAATGAAAAACTGTTTTTT.

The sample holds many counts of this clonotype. The CDR3 spells CSVSPRDRGWGYTF. As DNA, the CDR3 is TGCAGCGTTTCGCCCCGGGACAGGGGATGGGGCTACACCTTC. The chain employs TRBV29-1 and TRBJ1-2, with TRBD1 matching 10 bases. Per the germline V gene, CDR1 is SQVTM and CDR2 is ANQGSEA. This CDR3 comprises 14 residues. V lost 5 bases and J lost 8; bases outside the gene matches: 11. The variable domain in full, completed from reference TRBV29-1 and TRBJ1-2, reads SAVISQKPSRDICQRGTSLTIQCQVDSQVTMMFWYRQQPGQSLTLIATANQGSEATYESGFVIDKFPISRPNLTFSTLTVSNMSPEDSSIYLCSVSPRDRGWGYTFGSGTRLTVV.

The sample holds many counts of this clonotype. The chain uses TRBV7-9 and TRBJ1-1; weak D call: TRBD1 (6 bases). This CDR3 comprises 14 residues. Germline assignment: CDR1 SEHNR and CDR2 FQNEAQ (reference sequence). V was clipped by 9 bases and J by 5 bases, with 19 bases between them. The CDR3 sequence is CASTPRGGGTEAFF. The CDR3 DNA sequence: TGTGCCAGTACCCCCAGAGGAGGGGGTACTGAAGCTTTCTTT.

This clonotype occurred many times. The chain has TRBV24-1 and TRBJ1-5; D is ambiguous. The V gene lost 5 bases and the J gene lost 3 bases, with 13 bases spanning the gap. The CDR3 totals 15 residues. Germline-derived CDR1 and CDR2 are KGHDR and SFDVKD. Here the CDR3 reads CATSAAFGNNQPQHF. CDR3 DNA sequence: TGTGCCACCAGTGCAGCGTTCGGAAACAATCAGCCCCAGCATTTT.

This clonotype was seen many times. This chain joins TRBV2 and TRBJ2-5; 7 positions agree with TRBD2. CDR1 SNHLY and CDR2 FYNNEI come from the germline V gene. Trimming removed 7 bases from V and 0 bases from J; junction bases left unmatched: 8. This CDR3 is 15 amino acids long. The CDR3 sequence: CASKSNSGHQETQYF. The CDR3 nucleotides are TGTGCCAGCAAGAGTAATAGCGGGCACCAAGAGACCCAGTACTTC.

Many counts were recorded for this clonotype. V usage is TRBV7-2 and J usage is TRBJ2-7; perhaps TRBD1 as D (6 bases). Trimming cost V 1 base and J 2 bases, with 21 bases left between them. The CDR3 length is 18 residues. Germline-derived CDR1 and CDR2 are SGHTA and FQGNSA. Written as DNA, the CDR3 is TGTGCCAGCAGCTTAGGCCGTTCGGGCAGGGGACCAACCTACGAGCAGTACTTC. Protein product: CASSLGRSGRGPTYEQYF.

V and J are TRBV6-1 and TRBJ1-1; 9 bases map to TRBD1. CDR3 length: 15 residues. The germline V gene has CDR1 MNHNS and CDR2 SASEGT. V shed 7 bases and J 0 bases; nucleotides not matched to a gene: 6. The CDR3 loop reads CASKLGQGLNTEAFF. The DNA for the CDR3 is TGTGCCAGCAAATTAGGACAGGGGTTGAACACTGAAGCTTTCTTT.

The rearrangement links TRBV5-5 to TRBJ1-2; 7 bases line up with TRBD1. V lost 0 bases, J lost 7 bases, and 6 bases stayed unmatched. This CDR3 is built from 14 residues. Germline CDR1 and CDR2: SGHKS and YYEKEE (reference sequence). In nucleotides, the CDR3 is TGTGCCAGCAGCTTGGAACCGACAGGGCTTGGCTACACCTTC. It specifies CASSLEPTGLGYTF.

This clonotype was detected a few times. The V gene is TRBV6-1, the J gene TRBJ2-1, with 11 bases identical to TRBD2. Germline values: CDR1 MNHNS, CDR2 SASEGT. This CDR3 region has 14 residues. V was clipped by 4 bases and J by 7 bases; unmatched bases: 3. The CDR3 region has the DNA TGTGCCAGCAGTGTACTAGCGGGAGTGAATGAGCAGTTCTTC. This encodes CASSVLAGVNEQFF.

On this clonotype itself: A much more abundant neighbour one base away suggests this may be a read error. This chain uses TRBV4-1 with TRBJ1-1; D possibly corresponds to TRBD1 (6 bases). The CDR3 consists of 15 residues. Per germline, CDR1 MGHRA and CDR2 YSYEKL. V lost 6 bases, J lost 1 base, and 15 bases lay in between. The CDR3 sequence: CASSQTMDRNTEAFF. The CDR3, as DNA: TGCGCCAGCAGTCAAACCATGGACAGGAACACTGAAGCTTTCTTT.

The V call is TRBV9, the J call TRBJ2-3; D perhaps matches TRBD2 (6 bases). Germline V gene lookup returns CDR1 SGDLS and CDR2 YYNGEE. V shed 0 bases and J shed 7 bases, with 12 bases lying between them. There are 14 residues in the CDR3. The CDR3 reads CASSVGGLQNTQYF. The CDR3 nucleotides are TGTGCCAGCAGCGTAGGCGGACTACAAAATACGCAGTATTTT.

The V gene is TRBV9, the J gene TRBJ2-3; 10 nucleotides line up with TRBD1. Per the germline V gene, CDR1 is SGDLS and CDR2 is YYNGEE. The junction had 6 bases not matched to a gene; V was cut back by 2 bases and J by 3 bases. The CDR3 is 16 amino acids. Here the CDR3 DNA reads TGTGCCAGCAGCGTGGCGGGGGACAGGGGAACAGATACGCAGTATTTT. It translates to CASSVAGDRGTDTQYF.

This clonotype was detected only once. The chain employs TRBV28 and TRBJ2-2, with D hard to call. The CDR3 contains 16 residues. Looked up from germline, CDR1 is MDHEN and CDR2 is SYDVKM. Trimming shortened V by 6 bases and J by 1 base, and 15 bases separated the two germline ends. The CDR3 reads CASSHSLGLNTGELFF. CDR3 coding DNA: TGTGCCAGCAGCCACTCGCTAGGGCTGAACACCGGGGAGCTGTTTTTT.

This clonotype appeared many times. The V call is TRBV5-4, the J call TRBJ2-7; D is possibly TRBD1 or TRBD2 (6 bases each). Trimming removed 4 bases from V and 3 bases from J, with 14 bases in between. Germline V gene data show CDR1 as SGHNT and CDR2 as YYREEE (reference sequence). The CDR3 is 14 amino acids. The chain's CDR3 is CASSQRGADYEQYF. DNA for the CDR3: TGTGCCAGCAGCCAGAGGGGGGCCGACTACGAGCAGTACTTC.

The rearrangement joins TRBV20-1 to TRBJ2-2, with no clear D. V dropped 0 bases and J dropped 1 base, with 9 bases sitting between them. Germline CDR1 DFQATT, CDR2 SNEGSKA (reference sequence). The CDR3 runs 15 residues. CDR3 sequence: CSARDARENTGELFF. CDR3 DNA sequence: TGCAGTGCTAGAGATGCAAGGGAGAACACCGGGGAGCTGTTTTTT.

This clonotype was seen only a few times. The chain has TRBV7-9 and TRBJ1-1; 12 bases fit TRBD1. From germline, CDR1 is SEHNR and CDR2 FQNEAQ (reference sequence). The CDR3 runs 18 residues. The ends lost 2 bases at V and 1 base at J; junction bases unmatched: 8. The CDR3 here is CASSLLAGTGGTNTEAFF. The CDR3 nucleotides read TGTGCCAGCAGCTTATTGGCCGGGACAGGGGGCACGAACACTGAAGCTTTCTTT. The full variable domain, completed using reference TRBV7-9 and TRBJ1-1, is DTGVSQNPRHKITKRGQNVTFRCDPISEHNRLYWYRQTLGQGPEFLTYFQNEAQLEKSRLLSDRFSAERPKGSFSTLEIQRTEQGDSAMYLCASSLLAGTGGTNTEAFFGQGTRLTVV.

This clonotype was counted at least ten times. The CDR3 sequence is CASSQGLGGGGETQYF. CDR3 DNA sequence: TGTGCCAGCAGCCAAGGATTGGGGGGAGGGGGAGAGACCCAGTACTTC. The gene calls are TRBV3-1 and TRBJ2-5; a possible D gene is TRBD2 (7 bases). This CDR3 spans 16 amino acids. V was trimmed by 1 base and J by 4 bases, leaving 16 bases between them. Germline V lookup: CDR1 LGHDT, CDR2 YNNKEL (reference sequence).

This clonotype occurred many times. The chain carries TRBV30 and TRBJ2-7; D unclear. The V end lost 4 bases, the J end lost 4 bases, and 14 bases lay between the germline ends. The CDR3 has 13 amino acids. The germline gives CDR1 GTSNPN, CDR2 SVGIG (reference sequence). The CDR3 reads CAWMVGPRYEQYF. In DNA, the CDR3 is TGTGCCTGGATGGTGGGTCCCCGTTACGAGCAGTACTTC.

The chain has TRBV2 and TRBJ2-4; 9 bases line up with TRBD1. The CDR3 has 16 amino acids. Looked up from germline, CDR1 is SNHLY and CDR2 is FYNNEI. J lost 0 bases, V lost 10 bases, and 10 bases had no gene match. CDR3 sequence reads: CANRRGQGLAKNIQYF. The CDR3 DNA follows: TGTGCCAACAGAAGAGGACAGGGGCTAGCCAAAAACATTCAGTACTTC.

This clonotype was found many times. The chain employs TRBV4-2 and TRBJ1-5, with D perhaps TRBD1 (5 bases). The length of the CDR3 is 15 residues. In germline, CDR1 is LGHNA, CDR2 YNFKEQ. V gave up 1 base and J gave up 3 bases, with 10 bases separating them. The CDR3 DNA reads TGTGCCAGCAGCCAAGTTTGGGGCCTCAATCAGCCCCAGCATTTT. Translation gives CASSQVWGLNQPQHF.

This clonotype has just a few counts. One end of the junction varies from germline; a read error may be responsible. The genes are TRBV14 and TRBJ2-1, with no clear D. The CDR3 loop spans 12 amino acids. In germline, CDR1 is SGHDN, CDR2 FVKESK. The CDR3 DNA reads TGTGCCTGCAGCCTAACCTACAATGAGCAGTTCTTC. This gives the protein CACSLTYNEQFF.